This T cell receptor (beta chain) was captured in a study of blood T cell repertoires in COVID-19. Study as a whole: The United States, Italy and Spain provided the acute and convalescent COVID-19 samples.

Method: immunoSEQ multiplex PCR; TCRdb's copy keeps in-frame clones and lacks some. Here the sample spans 200,000 to 250,000 clones, roughly nine tenths being singletons. Trimming pared 6 bases from V and 1 base from J, leaving 10 bases between. The CDR3 consists of 14 residues. Germline V lookup: CDR1 WSHSY, CDR2 SAAADI. The sample comprised peripheral blood. The TCR was taken from a woman aged 45-59 years with acute or convalescent COVID-19. This chain links TRBV10-2 with TRBJ1-3; no clear D. The CDR3 DNA follows: TGCGCCAGCAGAGGAAAGGAGTCTGGAAACACCATATATTTT. This sequence encodes CASRGKESGNTIYF.